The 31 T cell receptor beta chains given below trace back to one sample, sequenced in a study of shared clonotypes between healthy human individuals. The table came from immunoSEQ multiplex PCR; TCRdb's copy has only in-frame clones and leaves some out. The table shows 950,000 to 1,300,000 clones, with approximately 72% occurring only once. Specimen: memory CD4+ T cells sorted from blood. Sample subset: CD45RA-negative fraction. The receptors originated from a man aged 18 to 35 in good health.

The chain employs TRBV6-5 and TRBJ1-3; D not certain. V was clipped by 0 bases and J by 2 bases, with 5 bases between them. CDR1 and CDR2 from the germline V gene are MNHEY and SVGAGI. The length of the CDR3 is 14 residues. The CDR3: CASSYSQTGNTIYF. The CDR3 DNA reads TGTGCCAGCAGTTACTCCCAGACTGGAAACACCATATATTTT.

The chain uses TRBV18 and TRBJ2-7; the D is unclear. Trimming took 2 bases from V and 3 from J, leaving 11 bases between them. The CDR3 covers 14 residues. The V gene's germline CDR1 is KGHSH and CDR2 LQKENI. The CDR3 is CASSPAKSIYEQYF. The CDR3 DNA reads TGTGCCAGCTCACCAGCCAAGTCGATCTACGAGCAGTACTTC.

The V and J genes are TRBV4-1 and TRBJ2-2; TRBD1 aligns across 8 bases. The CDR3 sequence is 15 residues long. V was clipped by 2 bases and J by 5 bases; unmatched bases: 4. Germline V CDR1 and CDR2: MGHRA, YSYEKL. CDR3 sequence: CASSQPRTGTGELFF. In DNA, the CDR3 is TGCGCCAGCAGCCAACCCAGGACAGGGACCGGGGAGCTGTTTTTT.

This CDR3 reads CAWSAGQGLYNEKLFF. CDR3 coding DNA: TGTGCCTGGAGCGCGGGACAGGGCCTATATAATGAAAAACTGTTTTTT. The chain combines TRBV30 with TRBJ1-4, with TRBD1 matching 9 bases. The germline V gene encodes CDR1 GTSNPN and CDR2 SVGIG (reference sequence). This CDR3 is built from 16 residues. Unmatched junction bases numbered 9, after V lost 3 bases and J lost 4 bases.

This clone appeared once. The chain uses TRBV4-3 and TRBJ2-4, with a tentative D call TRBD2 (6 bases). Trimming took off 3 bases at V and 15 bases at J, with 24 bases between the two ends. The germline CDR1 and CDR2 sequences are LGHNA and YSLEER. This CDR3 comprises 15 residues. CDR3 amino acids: CASSHRTRELRALYF. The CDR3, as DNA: TGCGCCAGCAGCCATCGAACCCGGGAGTTGCGGGCGCTGTACTTC.

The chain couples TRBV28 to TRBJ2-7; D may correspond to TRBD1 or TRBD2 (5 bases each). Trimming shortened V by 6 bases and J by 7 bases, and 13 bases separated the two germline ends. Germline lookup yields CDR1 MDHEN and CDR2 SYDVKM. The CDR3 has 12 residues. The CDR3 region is CASRSLGEEQYF. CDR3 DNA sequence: TGTGCCAGCAGGAGCCTGGGGGAGGAGCAGTACTTC.

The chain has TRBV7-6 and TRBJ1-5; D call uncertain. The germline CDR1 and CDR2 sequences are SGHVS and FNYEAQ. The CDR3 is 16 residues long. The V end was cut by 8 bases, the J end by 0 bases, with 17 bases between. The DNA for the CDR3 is TGTGCCAGCGGCCGTGAGGCAGGCGCTAGCAATCAGCCCCAGCATTTT. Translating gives CASGREAGASNQPQHF.

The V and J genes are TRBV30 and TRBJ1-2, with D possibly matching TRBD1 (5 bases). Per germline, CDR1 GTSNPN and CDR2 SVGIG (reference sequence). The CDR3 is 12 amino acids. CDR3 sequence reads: CAWGPDGYGYTF. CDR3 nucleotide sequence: TGTGCTTGGGGCCCTGATGGCTATGGCTACACCTTC. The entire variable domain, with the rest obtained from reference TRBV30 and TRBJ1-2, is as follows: SQTIHQWPATLVQPVGSPLSLECTVEGTSNPNLYWYRQAAGRGLQLLFYSVGIGQISSEVPQNLSASRPQDRQFILSSKKLLLSDSGFYLCAWGPDGYGYTFGSGTRLTVV.

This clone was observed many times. The CDR3 here is CASSIDGQPQHF. The CDR3 DNA reads as TGTGCCAGCAGCATTGACGGCCAGCCCCAGCATTTT. The rearrangement uses TRBV5-4 and TRBJ1-5; D is ambiguous. Germline V CDR1 and CDR2: SGHNT, YYREEE (reference sequence). The CDR3 has 12 amino acids. V was clipped by 4 bases and J by 7 bases, with 9 bases between them.

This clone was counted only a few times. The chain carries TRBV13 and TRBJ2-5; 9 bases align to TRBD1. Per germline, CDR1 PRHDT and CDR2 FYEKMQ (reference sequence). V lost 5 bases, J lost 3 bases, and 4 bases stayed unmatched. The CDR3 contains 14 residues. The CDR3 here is CASSRTGEKETQYF. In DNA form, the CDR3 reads TGTGCCAGCAGCCGGACAGGGGAGAAAGAGACCCAGTACTTC.

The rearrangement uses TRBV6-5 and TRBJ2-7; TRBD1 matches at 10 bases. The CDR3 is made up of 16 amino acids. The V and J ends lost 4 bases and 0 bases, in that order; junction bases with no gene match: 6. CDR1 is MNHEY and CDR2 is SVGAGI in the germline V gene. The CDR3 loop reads CASSSDRGRVSYEQYF. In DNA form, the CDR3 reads TGTGCCAGCAGTTCCGACAGGGGGCGAGTCTCCTACGAGCAGTACTTC.

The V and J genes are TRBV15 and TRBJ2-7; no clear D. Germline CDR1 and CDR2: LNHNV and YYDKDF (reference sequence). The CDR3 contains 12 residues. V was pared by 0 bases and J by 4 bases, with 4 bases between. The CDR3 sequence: CATSRDRYEQYF. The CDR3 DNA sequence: TGTGCCACCAGCAGAGATCGGTACGAGCAGTACTTC.

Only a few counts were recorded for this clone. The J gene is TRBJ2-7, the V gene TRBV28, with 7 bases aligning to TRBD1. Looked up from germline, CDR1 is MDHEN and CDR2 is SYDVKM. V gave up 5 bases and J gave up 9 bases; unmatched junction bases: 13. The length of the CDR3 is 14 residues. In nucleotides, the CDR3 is TGTGCCAGCAGTCTACAGGGGTCGAGTTTAGGGCAGTACTTC. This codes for CASSLQGSSLGQYF.

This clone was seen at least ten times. This CDR3 reads CATAGSSGGHEQYF. Here the CDR3 DNA reads TGTGCTACCGCGGGGAGTAGCGGGGGACACGAGCAGTACTTC. The V and J genes are TRBV2 and TRBJ2-7; 9 bases fit TRBD2. This CDR3 has 14 residues. Germline-derived CDR1 and CDR2 are SNHLY and FYNNEI.

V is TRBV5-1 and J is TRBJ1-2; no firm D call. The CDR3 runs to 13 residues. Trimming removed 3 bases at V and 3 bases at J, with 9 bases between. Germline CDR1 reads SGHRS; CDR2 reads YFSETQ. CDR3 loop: CASSSGMDYGYTF. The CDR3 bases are TGCGCCAGCAGCTCCGGGATGGACTATGGCTACACCTTC.

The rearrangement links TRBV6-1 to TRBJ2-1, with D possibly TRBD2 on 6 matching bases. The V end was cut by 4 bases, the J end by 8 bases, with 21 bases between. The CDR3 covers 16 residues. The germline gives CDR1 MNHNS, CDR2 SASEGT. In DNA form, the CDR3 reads TGTGCCAGCAGTGCGGGGTGGGCTAGCGCAAGTGATGAGCAGTTCTTC. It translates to CASSAGWASASDEQFF.

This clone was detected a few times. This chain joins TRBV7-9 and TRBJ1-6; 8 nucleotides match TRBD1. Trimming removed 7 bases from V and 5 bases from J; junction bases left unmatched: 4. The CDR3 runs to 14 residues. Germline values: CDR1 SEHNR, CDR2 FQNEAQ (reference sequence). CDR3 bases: TGTGCCAGCACCTTGACAGGGGATAATTCACCCCTCCACTTT. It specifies CASTLTGDNSPLHF. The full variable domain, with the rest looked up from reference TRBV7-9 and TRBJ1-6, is DTGVSQNPRHKITKRGQNVTFRCDPISEHNRLYWYRQTLGQGPEFLTYFQNEAQLEKSRLLSDRFSAERPKGSFSTLEIQRTEQGDSAMYLCASTLTGDNSPLHFGNGTRLTVT.

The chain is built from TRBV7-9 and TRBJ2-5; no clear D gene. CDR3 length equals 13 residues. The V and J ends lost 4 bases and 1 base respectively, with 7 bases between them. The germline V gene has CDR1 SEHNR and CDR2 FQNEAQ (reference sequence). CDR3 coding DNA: TGTGCCAGCAGCTCTACGGCCCAAGAGACCCAGTACTTC. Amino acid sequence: CASSSTAQETQYF.

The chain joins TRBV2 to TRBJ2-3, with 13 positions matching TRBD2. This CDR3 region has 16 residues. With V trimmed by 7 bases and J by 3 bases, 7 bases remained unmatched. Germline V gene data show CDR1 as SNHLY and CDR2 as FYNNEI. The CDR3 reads CASTGTSGVRTDTQYF. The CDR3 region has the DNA TGTGCCAGCACTGGGACTAGCGGGGTGAGAACAGATACGCAGTATTTT.

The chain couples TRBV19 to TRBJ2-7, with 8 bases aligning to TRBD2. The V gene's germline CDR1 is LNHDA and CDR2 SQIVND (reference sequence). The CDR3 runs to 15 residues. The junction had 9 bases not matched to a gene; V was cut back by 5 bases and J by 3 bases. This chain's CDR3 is CASSSQASGSYEQYF. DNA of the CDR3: TGTGCCAGTAGTTCCCAGGCCAGCGGGAGCTACGAGCAGTACTTC.

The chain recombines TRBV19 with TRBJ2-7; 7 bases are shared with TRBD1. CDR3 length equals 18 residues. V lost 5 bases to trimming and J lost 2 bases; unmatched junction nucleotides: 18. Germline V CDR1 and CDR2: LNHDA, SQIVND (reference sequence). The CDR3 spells CASSQRRTLQGQTYEQYF. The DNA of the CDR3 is TGTGCCAGTAGTCAGCGACGCACACTACAGGGGCAGACCTACGAGCAGTACTTC.

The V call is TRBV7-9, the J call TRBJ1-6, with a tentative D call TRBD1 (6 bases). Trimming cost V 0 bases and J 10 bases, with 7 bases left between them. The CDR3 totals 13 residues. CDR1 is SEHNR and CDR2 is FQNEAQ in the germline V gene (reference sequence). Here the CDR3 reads CASSLAQGSPLHF. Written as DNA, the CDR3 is TGTGCCAGCAGCTTAGCGCAGGGGTCACCCCTCCACTTT.

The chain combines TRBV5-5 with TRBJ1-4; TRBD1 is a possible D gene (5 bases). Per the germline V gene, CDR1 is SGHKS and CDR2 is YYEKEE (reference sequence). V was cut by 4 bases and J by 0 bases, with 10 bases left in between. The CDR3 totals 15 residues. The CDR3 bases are TGTGCCAGCAGCCCAGGGATTTCAACTAATGAAAAACTGTTTTTT. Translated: CASSPGISTNEKLFF.

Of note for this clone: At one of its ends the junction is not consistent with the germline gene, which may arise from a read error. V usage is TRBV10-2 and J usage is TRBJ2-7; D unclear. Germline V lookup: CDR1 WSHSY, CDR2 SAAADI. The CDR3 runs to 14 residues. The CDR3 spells CASSEPKIPAAPDF. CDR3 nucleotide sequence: TGCGCCAGCAGTGAGCCGAAAATTCCGGCTGCCCCTGACTTC.

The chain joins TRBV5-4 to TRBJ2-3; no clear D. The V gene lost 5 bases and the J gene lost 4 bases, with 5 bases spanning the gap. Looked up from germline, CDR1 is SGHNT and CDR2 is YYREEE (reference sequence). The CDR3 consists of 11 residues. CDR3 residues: CASSRADTQYF. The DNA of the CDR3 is TGTGCCAGCAGTCGAGCAGATACGCAGTATTTT.

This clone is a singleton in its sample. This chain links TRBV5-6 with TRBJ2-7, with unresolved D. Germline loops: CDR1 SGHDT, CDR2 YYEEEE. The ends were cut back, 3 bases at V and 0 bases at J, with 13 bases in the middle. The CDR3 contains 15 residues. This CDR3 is CASSSVWQSSYEQYF. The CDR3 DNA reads TGTGCCAGCAGCTCCGTCTGGCAGAGCTCCTACGAGCAGTACTTC.

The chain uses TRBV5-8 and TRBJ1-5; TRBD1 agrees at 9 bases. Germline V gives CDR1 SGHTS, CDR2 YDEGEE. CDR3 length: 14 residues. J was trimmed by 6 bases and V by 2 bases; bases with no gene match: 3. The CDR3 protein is CASSFDRGSQPQHF. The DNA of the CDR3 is TGTGCCAGCAGCTTTGACAGGGGGAGTCAGCCCCAGCATTTT.

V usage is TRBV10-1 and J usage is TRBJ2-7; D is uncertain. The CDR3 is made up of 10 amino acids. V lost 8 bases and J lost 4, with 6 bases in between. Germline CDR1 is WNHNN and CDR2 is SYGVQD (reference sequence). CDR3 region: CASPSYEQYF. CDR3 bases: TGCGCCAGCCCGAGTTACGAGCAGTACTTC.

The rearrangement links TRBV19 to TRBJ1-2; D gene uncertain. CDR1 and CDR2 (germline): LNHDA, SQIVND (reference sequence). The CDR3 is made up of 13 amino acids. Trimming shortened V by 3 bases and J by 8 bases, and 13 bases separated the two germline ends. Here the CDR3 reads CASSIGSEYGYTF. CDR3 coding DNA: TGTGCCAGTAGTATCGGGAGTGAGTACGGCTACACCTTC.

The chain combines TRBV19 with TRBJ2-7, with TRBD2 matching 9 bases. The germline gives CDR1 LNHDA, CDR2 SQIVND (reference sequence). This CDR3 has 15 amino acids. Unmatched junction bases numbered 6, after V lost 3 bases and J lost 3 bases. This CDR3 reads CASSIRAGGNYEQYF. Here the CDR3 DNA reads TGTGCCAGTAGTATCCGAGCGGGAGGTAACTACGAGCAGTACTTC.

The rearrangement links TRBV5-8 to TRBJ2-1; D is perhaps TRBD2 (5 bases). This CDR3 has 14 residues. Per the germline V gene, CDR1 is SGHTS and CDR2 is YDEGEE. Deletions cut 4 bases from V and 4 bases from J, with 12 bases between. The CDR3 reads CASSLRGPYNEQFF. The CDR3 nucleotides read TGTGCCAGCAGCCTAAGAGGGCCGTACAATGAGCAGTTCTTC.